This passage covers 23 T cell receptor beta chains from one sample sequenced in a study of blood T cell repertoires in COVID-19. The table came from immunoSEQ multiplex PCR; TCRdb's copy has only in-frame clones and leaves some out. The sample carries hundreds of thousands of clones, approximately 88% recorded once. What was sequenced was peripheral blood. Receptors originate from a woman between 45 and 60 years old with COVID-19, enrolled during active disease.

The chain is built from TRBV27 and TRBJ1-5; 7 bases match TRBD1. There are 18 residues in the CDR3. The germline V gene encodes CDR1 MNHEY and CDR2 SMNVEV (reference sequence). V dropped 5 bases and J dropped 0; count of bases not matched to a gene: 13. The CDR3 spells CASSPVAGGLYSNQPQHF. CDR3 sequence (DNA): TGTGCCAGCAGTCCCGTGGCAGGGGGTCTTTATAGCAATCAGCCCCAGCATTTT.

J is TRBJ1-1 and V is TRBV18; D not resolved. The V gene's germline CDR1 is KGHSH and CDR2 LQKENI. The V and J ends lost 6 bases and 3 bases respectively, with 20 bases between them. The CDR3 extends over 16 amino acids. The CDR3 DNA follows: TGTGCCAGCTCCTCAAACCCCGCGGAGATCGACACTGAAGCTTTCTTT. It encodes CASSSNPAEIDTEAFF.

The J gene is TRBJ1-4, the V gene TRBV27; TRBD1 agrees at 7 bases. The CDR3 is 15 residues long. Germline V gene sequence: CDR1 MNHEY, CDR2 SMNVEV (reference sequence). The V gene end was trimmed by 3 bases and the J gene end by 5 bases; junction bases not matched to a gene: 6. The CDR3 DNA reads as TGTGCCAGCAGTTTCCTGGGGACAGCAAATGAAAAACTGTTTTTT. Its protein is CASSFLGTANEKLFF. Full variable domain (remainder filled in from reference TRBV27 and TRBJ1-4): EAQVTQNPRYLITVTGKKLTVTCSQNMNHEYMSWYRQDPGLGLRQIYYSMNVEVTDKGDVPEGYKVSRKEKRNFPLILESPSPNQTSLYFCASSFLGTANEKLFFGSGTQLSVL.

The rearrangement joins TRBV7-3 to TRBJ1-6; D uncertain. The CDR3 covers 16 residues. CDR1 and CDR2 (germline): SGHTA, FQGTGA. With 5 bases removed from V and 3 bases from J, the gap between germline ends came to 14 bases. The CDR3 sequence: CASSPSGRFYNSPLHF. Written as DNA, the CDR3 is TGTGCCAGCAGCCCCTCGGGGAGATTCTATAATTCACCCCTCCACTTT.

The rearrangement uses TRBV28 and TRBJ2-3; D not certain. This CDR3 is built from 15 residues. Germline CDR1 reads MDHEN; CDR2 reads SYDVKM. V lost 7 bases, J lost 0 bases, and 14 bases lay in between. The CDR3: CASTAAAGSTDTQYF. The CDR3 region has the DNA TGTGCCAGCACCGCCGCCGCCGGGAGCACAGATACGCAGTATTTT.

The CDR3 nucleotides read TGTGCCAGCAGCCCCCCAACCAGGAACTATGGCTACACCTTC. The encoded protein is CASSPPTRNYGYTF. The V gene is TRBV3-1 (or the pseudogene TRBV3-2), the J gene TRBJ1-2; D is uncertain. The CDR3 contains 14 residues. Germline CDR1 reads LGHDT; CDR2 reads YNNKEL (reference sequence). The V and J ends lost 4 bases and 2 bases respectively, with 11 bases between them.

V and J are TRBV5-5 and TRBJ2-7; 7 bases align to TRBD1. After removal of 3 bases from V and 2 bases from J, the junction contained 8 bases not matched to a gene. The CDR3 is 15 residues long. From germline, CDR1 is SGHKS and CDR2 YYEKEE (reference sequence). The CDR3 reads CASSSTGQATYEQYF. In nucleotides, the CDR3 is TGTGCCAGCAGCTCGACTGGACAGGCCACCTACGAGCAGTACTTC.

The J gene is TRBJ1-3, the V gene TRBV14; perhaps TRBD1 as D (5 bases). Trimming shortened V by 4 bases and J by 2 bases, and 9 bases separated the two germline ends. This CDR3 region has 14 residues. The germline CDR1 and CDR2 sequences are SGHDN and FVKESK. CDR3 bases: TGTGCCAGCAGCCTGGGACTTGCTGGAAACACCATATATTTT. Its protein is CASSLGLAGNTIYF.

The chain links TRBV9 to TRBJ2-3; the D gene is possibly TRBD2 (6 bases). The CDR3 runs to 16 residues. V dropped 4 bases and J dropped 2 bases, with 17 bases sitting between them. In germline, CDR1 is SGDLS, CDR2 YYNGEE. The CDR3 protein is CASSPRSGGNTDTQYF. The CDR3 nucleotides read TGTGCCAGCAGCCCCCGAAGTGGGGGGAACACAGATACGCAGTATTTT.

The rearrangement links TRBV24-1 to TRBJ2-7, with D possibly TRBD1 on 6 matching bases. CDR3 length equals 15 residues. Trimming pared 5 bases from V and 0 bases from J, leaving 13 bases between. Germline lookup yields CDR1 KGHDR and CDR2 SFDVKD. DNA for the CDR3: TGTGCCACCAGTGTCAGACAGGTCAGCTCCTACGAGCAGTACTTC. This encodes CATSVRQVSSYEQYF.

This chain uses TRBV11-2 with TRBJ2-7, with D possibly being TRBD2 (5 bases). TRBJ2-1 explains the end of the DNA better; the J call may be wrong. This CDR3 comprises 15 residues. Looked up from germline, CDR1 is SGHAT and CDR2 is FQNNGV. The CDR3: CASSPEGLSYNEQFF. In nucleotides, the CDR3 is TGTGCCAGCAGCCCCGAGGGTCTCTCCTACAATGAGCAGTTCTTC.

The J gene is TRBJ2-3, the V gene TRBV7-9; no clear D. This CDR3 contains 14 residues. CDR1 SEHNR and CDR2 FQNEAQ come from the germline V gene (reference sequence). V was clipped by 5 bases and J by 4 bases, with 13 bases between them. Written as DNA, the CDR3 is TGTGCCAGCAGCCCGCTAACTTCCTCAGATACGCAGTATTTT. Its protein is CASSPLTSSDTQYF.

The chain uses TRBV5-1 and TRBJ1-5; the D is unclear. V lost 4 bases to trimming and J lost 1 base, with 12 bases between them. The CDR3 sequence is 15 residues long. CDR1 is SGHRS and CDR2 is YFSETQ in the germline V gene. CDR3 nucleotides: TGCGCCAGCAGCCCCGGGGTGCGGAGCAATCAGCCCCAGCATTTT. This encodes CASSPGVRSNQPQHF.

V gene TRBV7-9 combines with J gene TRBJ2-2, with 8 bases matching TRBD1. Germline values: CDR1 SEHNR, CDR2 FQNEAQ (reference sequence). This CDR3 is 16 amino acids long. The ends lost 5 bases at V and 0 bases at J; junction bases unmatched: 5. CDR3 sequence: CASSPPDRANTGELFF. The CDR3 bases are TGTGCCAGCAGCCCCCCGGACAGGGCGAACACCGGGGAGCTGTTTTTT.

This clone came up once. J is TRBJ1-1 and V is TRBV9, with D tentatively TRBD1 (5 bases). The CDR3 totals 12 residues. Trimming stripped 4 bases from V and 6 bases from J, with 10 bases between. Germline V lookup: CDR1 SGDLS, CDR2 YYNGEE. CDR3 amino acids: CASSPRGAEAFF. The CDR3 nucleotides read TGTGCCAGCAGCCCTCGGGGGGCTGAAGCTTTCTTT.

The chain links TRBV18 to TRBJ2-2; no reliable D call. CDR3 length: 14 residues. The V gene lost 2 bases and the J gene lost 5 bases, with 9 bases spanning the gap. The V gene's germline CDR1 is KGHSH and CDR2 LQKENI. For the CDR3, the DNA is TGTGCCAGCTCACCATGGGCAAAGACCGGGGAGCTGTTTTTT. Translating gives CASSPWAKTGELFF. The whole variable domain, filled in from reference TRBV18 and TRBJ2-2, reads NAGVMQNPRHLVRRRGQEARLRCSPMKGHSHVYWYRQLPEEGLKFMVYLQKENIIDESGMPKERFSAEFPKEGPSILRIQQVVRGDSAAYFCASSPWAKTGELFFGEGSRLTVL.

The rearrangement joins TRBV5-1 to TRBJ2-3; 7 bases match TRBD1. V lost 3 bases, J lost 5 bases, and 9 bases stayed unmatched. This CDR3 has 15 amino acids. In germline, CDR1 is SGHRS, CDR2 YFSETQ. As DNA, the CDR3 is TGCGCCAGCAGCTCAGCCAATACAGGGGTAGATACGCAGTATTTT. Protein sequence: CASSSANTGVDTQYF.

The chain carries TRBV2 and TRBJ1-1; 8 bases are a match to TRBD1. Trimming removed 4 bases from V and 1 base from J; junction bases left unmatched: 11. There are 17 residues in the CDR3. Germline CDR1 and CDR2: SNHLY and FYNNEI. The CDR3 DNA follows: TGTGCCAGCAGTGCTTTGATGGCTGGGACAGGGAACACTGAAGCTTTCTTT. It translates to CASSALMAGTGNTEAFF.

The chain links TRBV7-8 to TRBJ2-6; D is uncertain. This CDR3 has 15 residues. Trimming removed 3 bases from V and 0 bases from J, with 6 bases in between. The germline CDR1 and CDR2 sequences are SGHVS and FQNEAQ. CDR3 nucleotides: TGTGCCAGCAGCTTTCGGAGCTCTGGGGCCAACGTCCTGACTTTC. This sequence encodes CASSFRSSGANVLTF.

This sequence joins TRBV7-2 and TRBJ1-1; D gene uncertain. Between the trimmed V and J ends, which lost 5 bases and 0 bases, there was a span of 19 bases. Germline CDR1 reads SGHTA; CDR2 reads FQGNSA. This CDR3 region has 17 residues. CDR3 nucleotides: TGTGCCAGCAGCCCCCTCAGGAGGGCGGCTATGAACACTGAAGCTTTCTTT. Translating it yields CASSPLRRAAMNTEAFF.

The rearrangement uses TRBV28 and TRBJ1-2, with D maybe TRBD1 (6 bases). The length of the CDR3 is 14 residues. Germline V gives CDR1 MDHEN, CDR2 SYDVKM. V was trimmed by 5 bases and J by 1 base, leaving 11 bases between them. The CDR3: CASSDRSLNYGYTF. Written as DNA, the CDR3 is TGTGCCAGCAGTGACAGGTCCCTTAACTATGGCTACACCTTC.

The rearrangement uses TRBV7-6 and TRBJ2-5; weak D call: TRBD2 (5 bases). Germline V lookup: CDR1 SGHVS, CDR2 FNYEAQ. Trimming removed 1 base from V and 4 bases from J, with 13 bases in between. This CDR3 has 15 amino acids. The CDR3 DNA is TGTGCCAGCAGCTTAGGGACTTCCCAATTAGAGACCCAGTACTTC. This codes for CASSLGTSQLETQYF.

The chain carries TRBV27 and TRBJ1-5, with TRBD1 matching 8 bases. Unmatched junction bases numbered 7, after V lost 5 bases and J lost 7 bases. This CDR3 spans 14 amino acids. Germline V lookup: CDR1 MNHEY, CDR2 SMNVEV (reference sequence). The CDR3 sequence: CASSLQGAGQPQHF. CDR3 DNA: TGTGCCAGCAGTCTCCAGGGGGCAGGACAGCCCCAGCATTTT.